This T cell receptor (beta chain) was sequenced for a study of beta chain features in type 1 diabetes. Overall study context: No age, gender or cell yield differences were seen between patients and healthy donors.

Study-wide results and caveats: Insertions were fewer and deletions more numerous at VDJ junctions in type 1 diabetes patients.

Trimming took 6 bases from V and 4 from J, leaving 15 bases between them. Per germline, CDR1 MDHEN and CDR2 SYDVKM. This CDR3 is built from 14 residues. The whole isolated RNA underwent reverse transcription, so sequencing captured expressed TCRB transcripts. TCRdb keeps only in-frame clones here, not all; method: immunoSEQ multiplex PCR. The table lists 900,000 or so clones, 15% to 20% of them singletons. Comments on this clone: Antigen specificity is unknown.

Specimen: naive CD4+ T cells from blood. The V and J genes are TRBV28 and TRBJ1-1; D possibly corresponds to TRBD1 (5 bases). The TCR sequence derives from a woman aged 18-29 years in good health. As DNA, the CDR3 is TGTGCCAGCAGCCCGGGGCCCGGGGGCACTGAAGCTTTCTTT. Translating it yields CASSPGPGGTEAFF.